Listed below are T cell receptor beta chains from one sample, sequenced in a study of vaccination and CD4 T cells after COVID-19. Each CDR3 protein is one row after TCRdb ran MiXCR on the PCR reads. The sample has around 7,100 distinct CDR3 sequences; roughly 37% are singletons. Their specific antigens are unknown. The sequenced material came from CD4+ T cells from blood, cultured in vitro. The receptors originated from a human donor in good health. Both conserved end residues are part of each CDR3. A D gene is named only where the DNA matches it firmly. Clone size is stated in some rows and not others, as once, few, many or a class when expanded.

V gene: TRBV5-4; J gene: TRBJ2-3; clone size: few; D gene: NA; CDR3 DNA: TGTGCCAGCAGCTTAGGAGGTGGGAGCCCGATAGCGCAGTATTTT; CDR3 protein: CASSLGGGSPIAQYF
V gene: TRBV7-3; J gene: TRBJ2-7; clone size: NA; D gene: NA; CDR3 DNA: TGTGCCAGCAGCTTACTCTACTACGAGCAGTACTTC; CDR3 protein: CASSLLYYEQYF
V gene: TRBV4-1; J gene: TRBJ2-5; clone size: few; D gene: TRBD1; CDR3 DNA: TGCGCCAGCAGCCTCGCCGGGACAGGGGGGGAGACCCAGTACTTC; CDR3 protein: CASSLAGTGGETQYF
V gene: TRBV7-2; J gene: TRBJ2-1; clone size: NA; D gene: TRBD1; CDR3 DNA: TGTGCCAGCAGCTTTAGACAGGGGAAAGAGTTCTTC; CDR3 protein: CASSFRQGKEFF
V gene: TRBV7-9; J gene: TRBJ2-5; clone size: few; D gene: NA; CDR3 DNA: TGTGCCAGCAGCTTAGCGGGATGGCGGAGGTACCAAGAGACCCAGTACTTC; CDR3 protein: CASSLAGWRRYQETQYF
V gene: TRBV20-1; J gene: TRBJ1-1; clone size: few; D gene: TRBD1; CDR3 DNA: TGCAGTGCTAGAGGTGACAGGGTCACTAAAGCTTTCTTT; CDR3 protein: CSARGDRVTKAFF
V gene: TRBV24-1; J gene: TRBJ2-1; clone size: NA; D gene: TRBD1; CDR3 DNA: TGTGCCACCAGTGACCATGGGCCCCAGGGGGCCTACAATGAGCAGTTCTTC; CDR3 protein: CATSDHGPQGAYNEQFF
V gene: TRBV19; J gene: TRBJ2-3; clone size: few; D gene: NA; CDR3 DNA: TGTGCCAGTAGTACCTACTCGGAAGATACGCAGTATTTT; CDR3 protein: CASSTYSEDTQYF
V gene: TRBV18; J gene: TRBJ1-6; clone size: NA; D gene: NA; CDR3 DNA: TGTGCCAGCTCACCATCAAATAGGGGTGGGTCACCCCTCCACTTT; CDR3 protein: CASSPSNRGGSPLHF
V gene: TRBV20-1; J gene: TRBJ2-7; clone size: NA; D gene: TRBD1; CDR3 DNA: TGCAGTGCAGACAGGGATTTTTACGAGCAGTACTTC; CDR3 protein: CSADRDFYEQYF
V gene: TRBV28; J gene: TRBJ1-3; clone size: few; D gene: NA; CDR3 DNA: TGTGCCAGCAGTTTAAGGCCCTCTGGAAACACCATATATTTT; CDR3 protein: CASSLRPSGNTIYF
V gene: TRBV24-1; J gene: TRBJ1-2; clone size: NA; D gene: NA; CDR3 DNA: TGTGCCACCAGTGATTGGGGGGCCGGTGGCTACACCTTC; CDR3 protein: CATSDWGAGGYTF
V gene: TRBV4-3; J gene: TRBJ2-7; clone size: NA; D gene: NA; CDR3 DNA: TGCGCCAGCAGGCACTTCCGATGGGATCCCGCTTTCTACGAGCAGTACTTC; CDR3 protein: CASRHFRWDPAFYEQYF
V gene: TRBV19; J gene: TRBJ1-2; clone size: few; D gene: NA; CDR3 DNA: TGTGCCAGTAGTAAGGACAGTTACTATGGCTACACCTTC; CDR3 protein: CASSKDSYYGYTF
V gene: TRBV7-7; J gene: TRBJ2-1; clone size: NA; D gene: NA; CDR3 DNA: TGTGCTAGCAGCTTCAGCCCTCAGGGTATCAATGAGCAGTTCTTC; CDR3 protein: CASSFSPQGINEQFF
V gene: TRBV20-1; J gene: TRBJ2-6; clone size: NA; D gene: NA; CDR3 DNA: TGCAGTGCTAGAGATGGGCGGTGGGCTAGCAGAACCTCTGGGGCCAACGTCCTGACTTTC; CDR3 protein: CSARDGRWASRTSGANVLTF
V gene: TRBV20-1; J gene: TRBJ2-2; clone size: NA; D gene: TRBD2; CDR3 DNA: TGCAGTGCTAGAGAGGCTAGCGGGAGGGCGAACACCGGGGAGCTGTTTTTT; CDR3 protein: CSAREASGRANTGELFF
V gene: TRBV20-1; J gene: TRBJ1-6; clone size: few; D gene: NA; CDR3 DNA: TGCAGTGCTAGAGAGGGGGGGGTACGGCATAATTCACCCCTCCACTTT; CDR3 protein: CSAREGGVRHNSPLHF
V gene: TRBV28; J gene: TRBJ1-5; clone size: NA; D gene: NA; CDR3 DNA: TGTGCCAGCAGTTTAGGGGGATACCCTCAAAGGCAGCCCCAGCATTTT; CDR3 protein: CASSLGGYPQRQPQHF
V gene: TRBV6-2/TRBV6-3; J gene: TRBJ2-3; clone size: NA; D gene: TRBD2; CDR3 DNA: TGTGCCAGCAGTGACAGACTAGCGGGAGCAGATACGCAGTATTTT; CDR3 protein: CASSDRLAGADTQYF
V gene: TRBV7-3; J gene: TRBJ2-1; clone size: NA; D gene: TRBD2; CDR3 DNA: TGTGCCAGCAGCAAAGCGGCGGGGGGCTACAATGAGCAGTTCTTC; CDR3 protein: CASSKAAGGYNEQFF
V gene: TRBV12-5; J gene: TRBJ2-2; clone size: NA; D gene: TRBD2; CDR3 DNA: TGTGCTAGTGGCCCCAGCGGGAGTGGTACCGGGGAGCTGTTTTTT; CDR3 protein: CASGPSGSGTGELFF
V gene: TRBV19; J gene: TRBJ2-7; clone size: NA; D gene: TRBD1; CDR3 DNA: TGTGCCAGTAGTATTGGACAGGGTGGTGTAGAGCAGTACTTC; CDR3 protein: CASSIGQGGVEQYF
V gene: TRBV29-1; J gene: TRBJ1-5; clone size: few; D gene: NA; CDR3 DNA: TGCAGCGTGGGGGGCACCGATCAGCCCCAGCATTTT; CDR3 protein: CSVGGTDQPQHF
V gene: TRBV7-2; J gene: TRBJ2-3; clone size: NA; D gene: NA; CDR3 DNA: TGTGCCAGCAGCGCCTTCTTCACAGATACGCAGTATTTT; CDR3 protein: CASSAFFTDTQYF
V gene: TRBV20-1; J gene: TRBJ1-5; clone size: NA; D gene: NA; CDR3 DNA: TGCAGCGCGGCATCCGATAGCAATCAGCCCCAGCATTTT; CDR3 protein: CSAASDSNQPQHF
V gene: TRBV6-1; J gene: TRBJ1-6; clone size: NA; D gene: NA; CDR3 DNA: TGTGCCAGCAGTGGTCCACAGGGCCCCAATTCACCCCTCCACTTT; CDR3 protein: CASSGPQGPNSPLHF
V gene: TRBV28; J gene: TRBJ1-2; clone size: NA; D gene: TRBD1; CDR3 DNA: TGTGCCAGCAGTTTCACAGGGGGCATCCCCGCTAACTATGGCTACACCTTC; CDR3 protein: CASSFTGGIPANYGYTF
V gene: TRBV19; J gene: TRBJ1-5; clone size: NA; D gene: NA; CDR3 DNA: TGTGCCAGTAGTATAAATTGGCAGGAAAGGCATTTT; CDR3 protein: CASSINWQERHF
V gene: TRBV15; J gene: TRBJ2-5; clone size: NA; D gene: TRBD2; CDR3 DNA: TGTGCCACCAGCAGAGATTCGAGTAGCGGGAACCAAGAGACCCAGTACTTC; CDR3 protein: CATSRDSSSGNQETQYF
V gene: TRBV28; J gene: TRBJ1-5; clone size: NA; D gene: TRBD1; CDR3 DNA: TGTGCCAGCAGTTCAGGGACAGGCTACTATCAGCCCCAGCATTTT; CDR3 protein: CASSSGTGYYQPQHF
V gene: TRBV24-1; J gene: TRBJ2-3; clone size: few; D gene: NA; CDR3 DNA: TGTGCCACCAGTGATTTAGGCAGGGAGGCAGATACGCAGTATTTT; CDR3 protein: CATSDLGREADTQYF
V gene: TRBV7-9; J gene: TRBJ1-2; clone size: NA; D gene: NA; CDR3 DNA: TGTGCCAGCAGCTTAGGGACAGCAGGGAAGCACTATGGCTACACCTTC; CDR3 protein: CASSLGTAGKHYGYTF
V gene: TRBV6-2/TRBV6-3; J gene: TRBJ1-1; clone size: few; D gene: NA; CDR3 DNA: TGTGCCACCTCGCCTAGGACTGAAGCTTTCTTT; CDR3 protein: CATSPRTEAFF
V gene: TRBV11-2; J gene: TRBJ1-1; clone size: few; D gene: NA; CDR3 DNA: TGTGCCAGCAGCTTAATGAGCGGGGCTTTCTTT; CDR3 protein: CASSLMSGAFF
V gene: TRBV20-1; J gene: TRBJ2-7; clone size: NA; D gene: NA; CDR3 DNA: TGCAGTGCTGTACCGCCAGGGACCACCTACGAGCAGTACTTC; CDR3 protein: CSAVPPGTTYEQYF
V gene: TRBV5-4; J gene: TRBJ2-7; clone size: NA; D gene: NA; CDR3 DNA: TGTGCCAGCAGCTACACCGGAGGTTTGAGTTCCTACGAGCAGTACTTC; CDR3 protein: CASSYTGGLSSYEQYF
V gene: TRBV27; J gene: TRBJ2-1; clone size: NA; D gene: NA; CDR3 DNA: TGTGCCAGCAGTTTTTACCCCGGCAGGGAGGAATTTGAGCAGTTCTTC; CDR3 protein: CASSFYPGREEFEQFF
V gene: TRBV7-6; J gene: TRBJ2-2; clone size: few; D gene: NA; CDR3 DNA: TGTGCCAGCAGAAACACACTTGTAGGAGGGGAGCTGTTTTTT; CDR3 protein: CASRNTLVGGELFF
V gene: TRBV9; J gene: TRBJ2-7; clone size: NA; D gene: NA; CDR3 DNA: TGTGCCAGCAGTAAGGAGCCCGGACTGGACGAGCAGTACTTC; CDR3 protein: CASSKEPGLDEQYF